Below, 17 T cell receptor beta chains from the same sample are listed, as sequenced in a study of PD-L1 blockade in urothelial cancer. Time point noted: peripheral blood 6 weeks after treatment start. Sequencing was performed with immunoSEQ multiplex PCR; in TCRdb, only in-frame clones are kept and a portion is missing. The repertoire includes roughly 45,000 clones, around 80% of them detected once, and less than 15% sits in the top ten. The specimen was PBMCs, collected around atezolizumab (anti-PD-L1) treatment. Receptors originate from a man aged 55 to 69 with urothelial cancer.

The chain carries TRBV13 and TRBJ2-1, with D perhaps TRBD1 (5 bases). The CDR3 length is 14 residues. V shed 4 bases and J shed 7 bases, with 14 bases lying between them. Germline assignment: CDR1 PRHDT and CDR2 FYEKMQ (reference sequence). DNA for the CDR3: TGTGCCAGCAGCTCACGAGGCAGGGAAAATGAGCAGTTCTTC. Its translation is CASSSRGRENEQFF.

V usage is TRBV6-5 and J usage is TRBJ2-3, with D perhaps TRBD1 (5 bases). This CDR3 contains 14 residues. V was cut by 2 bases and J by 2 bases, with 8 bases left in between. Germline V gene sequence: CDR1 MNHEY, CDR2 SVGAGI. This CDR3 reads CASSYRTNTDTQYF. CDR3 DNA sequence: TGTGCCAGCAGTTACAGGACAAACACAGATACGCAGTATTTT.

This sequence joins TRBV28 and TRBJ1-2; 10 positions match TRBD1. Germline CDR1 MDHEN, CDR2 SYDVKM. CDR3 length: 13 amino acids. Trimming at V came to 4 bases and at J to 7 bases, leaving 3 bases not matched to a gene. The CDR3 protein is CASSSRDRGGYTF. The CDR3 DNA reads TGTGCCAGCAGTTCCCGGGACAGGGGTGGCTACACCTTC.

This rearrangement joins TRBV19 to TRBJ1-2; D is undetermined. Germline assignment: CDR1 LNHDA and CDR2 SQIVND (reference sequence). This CDR3 has 13 residues. Trimming shortened V by 3 bases and J by 7 bases, and 12 bases separated the two germline ends. The CDR3: CASSMLDGVGYTF. In DNA, the CDR3 is TGTGCCAGTAGTATGCTAGACGGAGTTGGCTACACCTTC.

The J gene is TRBJ2-3, the V gene TRBV15, with 10 bases matching TRBD1. The germline V gene encodes CDR1 LNHNV and CDR2 YYDKDF (reference sequence). Trimming at V came to 1 base and at J to 4 bases, leaving 2 bases not matched to a gene. The CDR3 runs 15 residues. DNA for the CDR3: TGTGCCACCAGCAGAGGGGACAGGGGCGCAGATACGCAGTATTTT. It encodes CATSRGDRGADTQYF.

The CDR3 bases are TGTGCCAGCAGCCTCGGGGGGCCAGGCTACGAGCAGTACTTC. This gives the protein CASSLGGPGYEQYF. The chain carries TRBV6-5 and TRBJ2-7, with D possibly matching TRBD2 (7 bases). V was shortened by 6 bases and J by 3 bases, with 15 bases between the two germline ends. The germline gives CDR1 MNHEY, CDR2 SVGAGI. CDR3 length equals 14 residues.

V gene TRBV7-8 combines with J gene TRBJ2-1; 11 bases agree with TRBD2. Germline V CDR1 and CDR2: SGHVS, FQNEAQ. V dropped 4 bases and J dropped 6; count of bases not matched to a gene: 5. This CDR3 is 15 amino acids long. This chain's CDR3 is CASSSTGLAGNEQFF. CDR3 coding DNA: TGTGCCAGCAGCTCGACCGGACTAGCGGGCAATGAGCAGTTCTTC.

This clone came up once. The chain carries TRBV30 and TRBJ1-2, with TRBD1 matching 8 bases. The CDR3 has 15 residues. CDR1 and CDR2 (germline): GTSNPN, SVGIG (reference sequence). V lost 2 bases and J lost 0; bases outside the gene matches: 5. The CDR3 spells CAWSTGQVSNYGYTF. The CDR3 nucleotides are TGTGCCTGGAGTACGGGACAGGTTTCTAACTATGGCTACACCTTC.

J is TRBJ2-7 and V is TRBV29-1, with 7 bases fitting TRBD1. The V gene's germline CDR1 is SQVTM and CDR2 ANQGSEA. The CDR3 is made up of 12 amino acids. V gave up 4 bases and J gave up 3 bases; unmatched junction bases: 3. DNA of the CDR3: TGCAGCGTTGGGCGACAGGGCTACGAGCAGTACTTC. Its protein product is CSVGRQGYEQYF.

Only one count was recorded for this clone. The rearrangement links TRBV7-2 to TRBJ2-3; 7 bases fit TRBD1. The CDR3 has 16 residues. Germline CDR1 reads SGHTA; CDR2 reads FQGNSA. Trimming at V came to 4 bases and at J to 0 bases, leaving 7 bases not matched to a gene. The DNA of the CDR3 is TGTGCCAGCAGCTCTCGACAGGGAATGAGCACAGATACGCAGTATTTT. Its protein product is CASSSRQGMSTDTQYF.

The rearrangement uses TRBV6-4 and TRBJ2-1, with 7 nucleotides matching TRBD1. This CDR3 is built from 16 residues. CDR1 and CDR2 from the germline V gene are MRHNA and SNTAGT. Unmatched junction bases numbered 3, after V lost 0 bases and J lost 1 base. This chain's CDR3 is CASSDSTRGSYNEQFF. The CDR3 bases are TGTGCCAGCAGTGACTCTACCAGGGGGTCCTACAATGAGCAGTTCTTC.

The chain combines TRBV6-1 with TRBJ2-7; 7 bases match TRBD1. The CDR3 spans 14 residues. Trimming at V came to 2 bases and at J to 3 bases, leaving 4 bases not matched to a gene. CDR1 MNHNS and CDR2 SASEGT come from the germline V gene. The CDR3 nucleotides are TGTGCCAGCAGTGAATGGACAGGCATCTACGAGCAGTACTTC. Protein sequence: CASSEWTGIYEQYF.

The chain recombines TRBV28 with TRBJ2-1; 11 nucleotides agree with TRBD2. CDR1 is MDHEN and CDR2 is SYDVKM in the germline V gene. The CDR3 is 16 amino acids. Unmatched junction bases numbered 7, after V lost 5 bases and J lost 4 bases. The CDR3 sequence: CASSGLAGGNYNEQFF. In DNA form, the CDR3 reads TGTGCCAGCAGTGGGCTAGCGGGAGGTAATTACAATGAGCAGTTCTTC.

The chain recombines TRBV5-4 with TRBJ2-7; the match to TRBD2 covers 10 bases. Trimming at V came to 4 bases and at J to 5 bases, leaving 3 bases not matched to a gene. This CDR3 spans 13 amino acids. Germline assignment: CDR1 SGHNT and CDR2 YYREEE (reference sequence). In nucleotides, the CDR3 is TGTGCCAGCAGCCCCGGACTAGCGGACGAGCAGTACTTC. It codes for CASSPGLADEQYF. Using reference TRBV5-4 and TRBJ2-7 for the parts outside the CDR3, the full variable domain is ETGVTQSPTHLIKTRGQQVTLRCSSQSGHNTVSWYQQALGQGPQFIFQYYREEENGRGNFPPRFSGLQFPNYSSELNVNALELDDSALYLCASSPGLADEQYFGPGTRLTVT.

The chain employs TRBV6-4 and TRBJ2-3, with D possibly matching TRBD2 (6 bases). Trimming removed 5 bases from V and 5 bases from J, with 14 bases in between. CDR1 is MRHNA and CDR2 is SNTAGT in the germline V gene. The CDR3 sequence is 14 residues long. In nucleotides, the CDR3 is TGTGCCAGCAGTCGGGAGCCGGGCGTAGATACGCAGTATTTT. It translates to CASSREPGVDTQYF.

The rearrangement joins TRBV28 to TRBJ1-2, with TRBD1 matching over 8 bases. The CDR3 has 17 amino acids. The V segment lost 4 bases and the J segment 0 bases; nucleotides outside the gene matches: 10. Germline V gene sequence: CDR1 MDHEN, CDR2 SYDVKM. The CDR3 DNA reads TGTGCCAGCAGTTACAGGGGGTCTTCGGGAGCTAACTATGGCTACACCTTC. This codes for CASSYRGSSGANYGYTF.

The chain couples TRBV10-3 to TRBJ1-1; D gene ambiguous. This CDR3 comprises 11 residues. Germline values: CDR1 ENHRY, CDR2 SYGVKD. Trimming removed 6 bases from V and 3 bases from J, with 5 bases in between. The CDR3 loop reads CAISRDTEAFF. CDR3 DNA: TGTGCCATCAGCCGGGACACTGAAGCTTTCTTT.